This T cell receptor (beta chain) was profiled in a study of cytomegalovirus exposure and HLA in healthy donors. The PCR ran on 60 Vbeta and 13 Jbeta primers. Clones were read by immunoSEQ multiplex PCR, and TCRdb kept only the in-frame ones, dropping some. This table holds about 100,000 clones, 75% to 85% found once. The CDR3 has 15 amino acids. Germline trimming cut 6 bases from V and 2 bases from J; bases unmatched to any gene: 4. Germline V gene lookup returns CDR1 LGHNT and CDR2 FRNRAP. The sample comprised PBMCs. This chain connects TRBV12-5 to TRBJ1-5; 10 bases match TRBD1. The source is a female donor in good health and CMV-seropositive. CDR3 sequence (DNA): TGTGCTAGTGGCAAGACAGGGGGCGGCAATCAGCCCCAGCATTTT. Amino acids: CASGKTGGGNQPQHF.